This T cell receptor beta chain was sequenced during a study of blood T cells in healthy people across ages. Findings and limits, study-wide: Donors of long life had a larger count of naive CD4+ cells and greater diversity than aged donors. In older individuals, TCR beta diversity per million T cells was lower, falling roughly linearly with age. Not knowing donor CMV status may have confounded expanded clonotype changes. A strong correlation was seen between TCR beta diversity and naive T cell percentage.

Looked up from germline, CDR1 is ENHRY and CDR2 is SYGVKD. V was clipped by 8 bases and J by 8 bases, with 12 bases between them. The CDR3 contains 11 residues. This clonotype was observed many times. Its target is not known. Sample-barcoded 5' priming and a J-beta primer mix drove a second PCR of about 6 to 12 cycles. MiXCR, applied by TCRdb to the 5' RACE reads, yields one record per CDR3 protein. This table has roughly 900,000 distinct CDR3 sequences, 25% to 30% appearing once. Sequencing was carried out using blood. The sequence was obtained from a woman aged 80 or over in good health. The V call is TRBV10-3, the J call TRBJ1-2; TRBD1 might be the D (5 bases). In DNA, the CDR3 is TGTGCCATCGGTCAGGGAGGGGGCTACACCTTC. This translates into CAIGQGGGYTF.